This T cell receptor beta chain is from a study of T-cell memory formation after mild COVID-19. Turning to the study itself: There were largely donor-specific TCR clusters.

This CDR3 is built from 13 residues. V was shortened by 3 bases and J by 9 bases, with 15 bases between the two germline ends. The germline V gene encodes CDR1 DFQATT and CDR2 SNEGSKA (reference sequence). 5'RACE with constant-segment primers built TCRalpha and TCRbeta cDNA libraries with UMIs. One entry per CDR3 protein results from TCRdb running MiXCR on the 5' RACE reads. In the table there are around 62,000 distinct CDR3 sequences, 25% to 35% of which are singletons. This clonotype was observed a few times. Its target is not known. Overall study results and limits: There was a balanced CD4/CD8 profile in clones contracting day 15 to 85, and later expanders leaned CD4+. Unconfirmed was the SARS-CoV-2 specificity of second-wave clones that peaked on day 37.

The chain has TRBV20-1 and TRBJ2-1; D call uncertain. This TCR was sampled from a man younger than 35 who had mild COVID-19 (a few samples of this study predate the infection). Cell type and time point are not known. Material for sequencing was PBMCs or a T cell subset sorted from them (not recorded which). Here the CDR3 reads CSASSVSSREQFF. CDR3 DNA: TGCAGTGCTAGCTCCGTTAGTAGCCGTGAGCAGTTCTTC.